This T cell receptor (beta chain) comes out of a study of cytomegalovirus exposure and HLA in healthy donors. Researchers ran the PCR with 60 Vbeta and 13 Jbeta primers. The authors' processing: The authors later counted about 80 million unique TCR beta chains, some 10 million of them shared. Here immunoSEQ multiplex PCR was the method, and the copy in TCRdb shows in-frame clones only, minus some. The V and J calls and clone size were taken over from that table, and D and trimming were inferred from the DNA. The sample holds about 69,000 clones, about 74% seen once. This receptor was taken from a woman in her fifties or sixties in good health and CMV-seropositive. Sequenced: PBMCs.

The CDR3 region has the DNA TGTGCCAGCAGCTTGGGGAGGGAAGCAGATACGCAGTATTTT. This encodes CASSLGREADTQYF. The V call is TRBV5-6, the J call TRBJ2-3; the D gene is possibly TRBD2 (6 bases). The CDR3 spans 14 residues. From germline, CDR1 is SGHDT and CDR2 YYEEEE. The V end was cut by 0 bases, the J end by 4 bases, with 9 bases between.